Below, 29 T cell receptor beta chains from the same sample are listed, as sequenced in a study of T cells expressing NK-cell markers. TCRdb reworked the 5' RACE reads into one entry per CDR3 protein, no DNA. This table holds about 390,000 distinct CDR3 sequences. The sequenced sample consisted of blood T cells: a sorted CD56 or NKG2C T cell subset, CD4+ or CD8+ T cells, or bulk PBMC T cells (not recorded which). Source of these receptors: a woman aged 45-65 years in good health.

This sequence joins TRBV6-5 and TRBJ2-3; TCRdb names TRBD2, which stays unverified in the absence of DNA. This CDR3 spans 17 amino acids. Germline values: CDR1 MNHEY, CDR2 SVGAGI. The CDR3 spells CASSSGTSGTSTDTQYF.

The V and J genes are TRBV27 and TRBJ2-1; TCRdb's D gene call, TRBD1, goes unchecked for lack of DNA. Germline CDR1 and CDR2: MNHEY and SMNVEV (reference sequence). This CDR3 comprises 13 residues. This chain's CDR3 is CASSTLGGYEQFF.

The chain employs TRBV2 and TRBJ2-1. The CDR3 has 13 amino acids. Per germline, CDR1 SNHLY and CDR2 FYNNEI. The CDR3 sequence: CASSDSLYNEQFF. Combining the CDR3 with reference TRBV2 and TRBJ2-1 gives the whole variable domain EPEVTQTPSHQVTQMGQEVILRCVPISNHLYFYWYRQILGQKVEFLVSFYNNEISEKSEIFDDQFSVERPDGSNFTLKIRSTKLEDSAMYFCASSDSLYNEQFFGPGTRLTVL.

This chain uses TRBV5-1 with TRBJ2-2; the D call from TCRdb, TRBD2, cannot be confirmed without DNA. Germline V gene lookup returns CDR1 SGHRS and CDR2 YFSETQ. This CDR3 spans 18 amino acids. The CDR3: CASTGLAGGYANTGELFF.

V is TRBV10-3 and J is TRBJ1-2; absent DNA, TCRdb's TRBD1 call cannot be checked. This CDR3 is 13 amino acids long. CDR1 ENHRY and CDR2 SYGVKD come from the germline V gene. The CDR3 sequence: CAILASGGYGYTF.

The gene calls are TRBV3-1 and TRBJ2-7; TCRdb picks TRBD1, but there is no DNA to check that call. The length of the CDR3 is 13 residues. CDR1 and CDR2 from the germline V gene are LGHDT and YNNKEL (reference sequence). The CDR3 loop is CASSHSRTREQYF.

The gene calls are TRBV4-1 and TRBJ2-7; the TCRdb D gene call, TRBD1, has no DNA to confirm it. Germline CDR1 and CDR2: MGHRA and YSYEKL. The CDR3 is made up of 14 amino acids. This chain's CDR3 is CASSQRGKGYEQYF.

The chain has TRBV3-1 and TRBJ1-2; the D call of TRBD1 rests on TCRdb alone, since no DNA is present to check it. Germline V CDR1 and CDR2: LGHDT, YNNKEL (reference sequence). The CDR3 covers 15 residues. CDR3 residues: CASSQAGGANYGYTF.

The CDR3 protein is CASSLIPLQTDTQYF. The chain combines TRBV11-3 with TRBJ2-3. Per germline, CDR1 SGHNT and CDR2 YENEEA. The length of the CDR3 is 15 residues.

The V call is TRBV27, the J call TRBJ2-1; TCRdb proposes TRBD1, but this gene call is untestable without DNA. CDR1 MNHEY and CDR2 SMNVEV come from the germline V gene (reference sequence). The CDR3 is made up of 14 amino acids. CDR3 loop: CASSFRGVYNEQFF.

CDR3 in amino acids: CASSEVGILIQPQHF. The chain has TRBV6-1 and TRBJ1-5. Germline CDR1 reads MNHNS; CDR2 reads SASEGT. This CDR3 contains 15 residues.

This chain links TRBV18 with TRBJ1-2; TCRdb selects TRBD1, and the lack of DNA leaves this call unchecked. From germline, CDR1 is KGHSH and CDR2 LQKENI. This CDR3 is built from 13 residues. This CDR3 reads CASSTVAGPGYTF.

The chain recombines TRBV29-1 with TRBJ2-1; the D call from TCRdb, TRBD1, cannot be confirmed without DNA. The CDR3 is 15 amino acids. From germline, CDR1 is SQVTM and CDR2 ANQGSEA. CDR3 protein: CSGGYRQFSYNEQFF.

The gene calls are TRBV7-8 and TRBJ2-1; the D call of TRBD2 rests on TCRdb alone, since no DNA is present to check it. This CDR3 is 19 amino acids long. Germline V gives CDR1 SGHVS, CDR2 FQNEAQ. The CDR3 protein is CASSPKGLAGGGTYNEQFF.

The chain couples TRBV14 to TRBJ1-2; TCRdb lists TRBD1, though no DNA is available to test this call. The length of the CDR3 is 16 residues. Germline-derived CDR1 and CDR2 are SGHDN and FVKESK. The CDR3 sequence is CASSPQIRQRDYGYTF. Full variable domain (missing parts from reference TRBV14 and TRBJ1-2): EAGVTQFPSHSVIEKGQTVTLRCDPISGHDNLYWYRRVMGKEIKFLLHFVKESKQDESGMPNNRFLAERTGGTYSTLKVQPAELEDSGVYFCASSPQIRQRDYGYTFGSGTRLTVV.

This sequence joins TRBV5-1 and TRBJ2-5; TCRdb's D gene call, TRBD2, goes unchecked for lack of DNA. Germline V lookup: CDR1 SGHRS, CDR2 YFSETQ. The CDR3 length is 15 residues. The CDR3 region is CASSLQGLASETQYF.

The chain couples TRBV5-1 to TRBJ2-3; TCRdb returns TRBD2, unconfirmable since there is no DNA. Germline V CDR1 and CDR2: SGHRS, YFSETQ. This CDR3 is 15 amino acids long. CDR3: CASSGGTSGLNTQYF. The full variable domain, its missing parts supplied by reference TRBV5-1 and TRBJ2-3, is KAGVTQTPRYLIKTRGQQVTLSCSPISGHRSVSWYQQTPGQGLQFLFEYFSETQRNKGNFPGRFSGRQFSNSRSEMNVSTLELGDSALYLCASSGGTSGLNTQYFGPGTRLTVL.

The CDR3: CASSLKGAGGDFYGYTF. This sequence joins TRBV4-1 and TRBJ1-2; the TCRdb D gene call, TRBD1, has no DNA to confirm it. This CDR3 has 17 residues. The germline V gene has CDR1 MGHRA and CDR2 YSYEKL.

V usage is TRBV11-3 and J usage is TRBJ2-7; TCRdb designates TRBD1, a call that cannot be tested without DNA. The CDR3 totals 17 residues. In germline, CDR1 is SGHNT, CDR2 YENEEA. The CDR3 here is CASSLESWGQGSYEQYF.

The V call is TRBV4-2, the J call TRBJ1-4. The length of the CDR3 is 14 residues. CDR1 is LGHNA, CDR2 YNFKEQ, per germline. The CDR3 region is CASSQDGNNEKLFF.

The chain is built from TRBV10-3 and TRBJ2-1; TCRdb lists TRBD2, though no DNA is available to test this call. From germline, CDR1 is ENHRY and CDR2 SYGVKD. The CDR3 is made up of 15 amino acids. CDR3 sequence: CAISALAGEDNEQFF.

The chain combines TRBV10-3 with TRBJ2-5; TCRdb selects TRBD1, and the lack of DNA leaves this call unchecked. The CDR3 is made up of 16 amino acids. Looked up from germline, CDR1 is ENHRY and CDR2 is SYGVKD. The CDR3 spells CAISESSRGPRETQYF.

The rearrangement joins TRBV21-1 to TRBJ2-7; TCRdb's D gene call, TRBD1, goes unchecked for lack of DNA. TRBV21-1 is described as a pseudogene. The CDR3 loop spans 16 amino acids. The CDR3 protein is CASSKCGEQGGYEQYF.

CDR3: CASSSTLAGGPETQYF. The chain couples TRBV12-3 or TRBV12-4 to TRBJ2-5; TCRdb reports TRBD2, a call that lacks DNA to check it against. CDR3 length: 16 amino acids.

This chain links TRBV24-1 with TRBJ2-5; with no DNA, the TCRdb D assignment of TRBD1 cannot be verified. Germline V lookup: CDR1 KGHDR, CDR2 SFDVKD. This CDR3 has 15 residues. CDR3 protein: CATSAPGTGQETQYF.

The chain links TRBV27 to TRBJ2-1. The germline V gene has CDR1 MNHEY and CDR2 SMNVEV (reference sequence). This CDR3 is built from 13 residues. Here the CDR3 reads CASSLGYYNEQFF.

The rearrangement links TRBV10-3 to TRBJ2-1; the D call of TRBD2 rests on TCRdb alone, since no DNA is present to check it. Germline assignment: CDR1 ENHRY and CDR2 SYGVKD. This CDR3 is 17 amino acids long. The CDR3: CAISGALSGRKENEQFF.

The chain uses TRBV24-1 and TRBJ2-2; with no DNA, the TCRdb D assignment of TRBD1 cannot be verified. Germline CDR1 and CDR2: KGHDR and SFDVKD. This CDR3 has 14 amino acids. The CDR3 loop reads CATSIQGYTGELFF.

The chain carries TRBV6-5 and TRBJ2-7. Per the germline V gene, CDR1 is MNHEY and CDR2 is SVGAGI. The CDR3 is made up of 13 amino acids. The CDR3 region is CASSYRSHYEQYF.